This TCR beta chain was recovered during a study of T-cell reconstitution after alpha-beta-depleted transplantation in children. Study-wide results and caveats: Surviving recipient T cells and thymic progenitors produced the high day-60 TCRbeta diversity seen in some patients. Expanded clones from the graft, numbering several hundred, reportedly supplied alpha-beta T cells about two months after transplant.

Using unique molecular identifiers, the investigators prepared the TCRbeta library. MiXCR, applied by TCRdb to the PCR reads, yields one record per CDR3 protein. The table shows 250,000 to 300,000 distinct CDR3 sequences, with around 9.1% occurring only once. With regard to this clonotype: Its antigen is unidentified. With a much larger clone just one base away, this may be a read error.

The CDR3 covers 15 residues. The germline gives CDR1 LNHNV, CDR2 YYDKDF (reference sequence). The specimen was PBMCs, collected before TCRalphabeta/CD19-depleted stem cell transplant. The chain combines TRBV15 with TRBJ1-5, with D tentatively TRBD1 (5 bases). The source is a boy under two years old with acute myeloid leukemia, due to receive a stem cell transplant. The CDR3: CTTSSGWDSNQPQHF. DNA for the CDR3: TGTACCACCAGCAGTGGGTGGGACAGCAATCAGCCCCAGCATTTT.